This T cell receptor (beta chain) was profiled in a study of PD-1 blockade in mismatch repair-deficient tumors. Across the study: Enrolled about 2013-2016, patients had progressing, pretreated mismatch repair-deficient cancers of more than ten types.

TCR sequencing covered three patients who responded to pembrolizumab. This CDR3 is built from 16 residues. Study outcomes and limitations: After pembrolizumab, tumor-resident clones rose rapidly, then generally contracted before radiologic responses.

For this clone: The antigen is undetermined.

Clones were read by immunoSEQ multiplex PCR, and TCRdb kept only the in-frame ones, dropping some. The repertoire has more than 40,000 clones, 78% of them found once; the top ten carry about 3.1%. V gene TRBV21-1 combines with J gene TRBJ2-7; no check of the table's D call, TRBD2, against the DNA was made. TRBV21-1 is a pseudogene. The TCR was taken from an adult with mismatch repair-deficient cancer. This sample comprised peripheral blood, obtained 4 weeks after starting pembrolizumab. The CDR3 region is CASSKVLAGGFHEQYF. CDR3 DNA: TGTGCCAGCAGCAAAGTTTTAGCGGGAGGGTTCCACGAGCAGTACTTC.